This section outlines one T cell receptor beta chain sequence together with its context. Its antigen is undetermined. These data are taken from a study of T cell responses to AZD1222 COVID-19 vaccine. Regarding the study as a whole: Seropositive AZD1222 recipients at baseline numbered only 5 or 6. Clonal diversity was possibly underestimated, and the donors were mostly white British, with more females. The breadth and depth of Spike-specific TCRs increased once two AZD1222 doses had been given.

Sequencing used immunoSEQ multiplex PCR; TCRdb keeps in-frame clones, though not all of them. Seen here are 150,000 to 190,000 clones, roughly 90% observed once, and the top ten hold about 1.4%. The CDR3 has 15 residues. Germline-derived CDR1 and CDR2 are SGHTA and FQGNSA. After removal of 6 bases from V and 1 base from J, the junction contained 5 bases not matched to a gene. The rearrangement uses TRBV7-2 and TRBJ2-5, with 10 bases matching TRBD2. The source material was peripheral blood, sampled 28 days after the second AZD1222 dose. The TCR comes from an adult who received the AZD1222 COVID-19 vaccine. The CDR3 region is CASRNRLAGQETQYF. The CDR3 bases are TGTGCCAGCAGGAACAGACTAGCGGGCCAAGAGACCCAGTACTTC.